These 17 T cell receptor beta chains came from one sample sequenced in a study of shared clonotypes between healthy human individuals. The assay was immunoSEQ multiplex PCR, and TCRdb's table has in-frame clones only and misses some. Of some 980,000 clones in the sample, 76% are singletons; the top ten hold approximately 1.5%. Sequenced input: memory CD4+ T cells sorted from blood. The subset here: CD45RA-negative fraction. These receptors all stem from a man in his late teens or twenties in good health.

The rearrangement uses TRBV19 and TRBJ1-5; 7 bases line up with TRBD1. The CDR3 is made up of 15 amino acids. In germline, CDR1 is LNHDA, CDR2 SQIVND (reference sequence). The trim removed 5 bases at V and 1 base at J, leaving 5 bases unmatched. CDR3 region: CASSRTGGSNQPQHF. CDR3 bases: TGTGCCAGTAGTCGGACAGGTGGAAGCAATCAGCCCCAGCATTTT. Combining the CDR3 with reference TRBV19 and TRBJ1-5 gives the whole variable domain DGGITQSPKYLFRKEGQNVTLSCEQNLNHDAMYWYRQDPGQGLRLIYYSQIVNDFQKGDIAEGYSVSREKKESFPLTVTSAQKNPTAFYLCASSRTGGSNQPQHFGDGTRLSIL.

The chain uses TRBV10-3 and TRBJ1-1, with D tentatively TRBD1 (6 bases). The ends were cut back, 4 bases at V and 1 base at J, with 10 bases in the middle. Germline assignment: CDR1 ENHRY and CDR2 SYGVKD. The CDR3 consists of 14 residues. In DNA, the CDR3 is TGTGCCATCAGTGCGACAGGATGGAACACTGAAGCTTTCTTT. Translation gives CAISATGWNTEAFF.

The CDR3 nucleotides read TGTGCCAGCAGCCAAATACTCGGGACGGGGAACACCGGGGAGCTGTTTTTT. This sequence encodes CASSQILGTGNTGELFF. The V and J genes are TRBV4-2 and TRBJ2-2; D may match TRBD1 or TRBD2 (5 bases each). The CDR3 is 17 amino acids. Trimming cost V 2 bases and J 1 base, with 14 bases left between them. CDR1 is LGHNA and CDR2 is YNFKEQ in the germline V gene.

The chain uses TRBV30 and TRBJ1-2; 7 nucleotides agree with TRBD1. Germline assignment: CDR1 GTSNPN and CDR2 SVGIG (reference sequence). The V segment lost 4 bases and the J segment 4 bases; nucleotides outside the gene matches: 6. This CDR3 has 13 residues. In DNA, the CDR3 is TGTGCCTGGAACCAACAGGGGCTCTATGGCTACACCTTC. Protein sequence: CAWNQQGLYGYTF.

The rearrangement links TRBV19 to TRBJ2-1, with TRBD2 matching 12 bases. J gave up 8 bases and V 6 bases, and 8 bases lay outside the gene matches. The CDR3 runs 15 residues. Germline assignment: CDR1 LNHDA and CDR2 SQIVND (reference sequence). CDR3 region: CASSPLAGGPDEQFF. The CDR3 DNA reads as TGTGCCAGTAGCCCGCTAGCGGGGGGGCCCGATGAGCAGTTCTTC.

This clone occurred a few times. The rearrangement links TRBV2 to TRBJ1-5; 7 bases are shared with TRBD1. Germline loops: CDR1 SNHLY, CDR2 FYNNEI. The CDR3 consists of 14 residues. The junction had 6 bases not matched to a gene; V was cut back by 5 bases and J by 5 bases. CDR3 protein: CASSPDRVHQPQHF. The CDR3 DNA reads TGTGCCAGCAGTCCAGACAGGGTGCATCAGCCCCAGCATTTT.

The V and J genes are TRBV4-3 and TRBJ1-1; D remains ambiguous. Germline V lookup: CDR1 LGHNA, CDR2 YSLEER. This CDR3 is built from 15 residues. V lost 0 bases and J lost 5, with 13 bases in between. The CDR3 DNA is TGCGCCAGCAGCCAAGATCGAGCCATCGGGACTGAAGCTTTCTTT. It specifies CASSQDRAIGTEAFF.

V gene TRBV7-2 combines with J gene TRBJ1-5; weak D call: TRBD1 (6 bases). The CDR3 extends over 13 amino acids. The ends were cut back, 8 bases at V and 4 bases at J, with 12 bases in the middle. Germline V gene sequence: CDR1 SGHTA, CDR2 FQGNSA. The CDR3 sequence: CASGQYGNQPQHF. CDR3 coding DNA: TGTGCCAGCGGACAGTACGGGAATCAGCCCCAGCATTTT.

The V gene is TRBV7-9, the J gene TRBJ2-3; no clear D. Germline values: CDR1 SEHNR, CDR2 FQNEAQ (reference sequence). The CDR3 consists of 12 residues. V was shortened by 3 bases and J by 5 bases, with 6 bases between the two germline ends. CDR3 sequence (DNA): TGTGCCAGCAGCTTGTTCGGAGATACGCAGTATTTT. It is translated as CASSLFGDTQYF.

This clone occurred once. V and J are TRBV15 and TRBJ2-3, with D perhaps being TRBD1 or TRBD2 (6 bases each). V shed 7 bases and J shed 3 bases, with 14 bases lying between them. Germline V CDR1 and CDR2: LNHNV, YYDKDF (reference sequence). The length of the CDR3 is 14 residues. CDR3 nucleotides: TGTGCCACCACAGGGGCGGGAAGGACAGATACGCAGTATTTT. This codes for CATTGAGRTDTQYF.

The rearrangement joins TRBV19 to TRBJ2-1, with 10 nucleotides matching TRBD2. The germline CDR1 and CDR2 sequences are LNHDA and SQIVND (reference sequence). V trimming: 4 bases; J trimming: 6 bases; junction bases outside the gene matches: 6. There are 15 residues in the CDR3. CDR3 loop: CASSTPSGSRNEQFF. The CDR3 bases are TGTGCCAGTAGTACACCTAGCGGGAGTCGCAATGAGCAGTTCTTC.

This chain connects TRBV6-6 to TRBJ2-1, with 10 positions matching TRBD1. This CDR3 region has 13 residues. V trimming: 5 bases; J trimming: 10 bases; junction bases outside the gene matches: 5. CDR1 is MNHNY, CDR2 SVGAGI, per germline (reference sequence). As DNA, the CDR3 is TGTGCCAGCAGTCGGGACAGGGGTAGGGAGCAGTTCTTC. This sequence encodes CASSRDRGREQFF.

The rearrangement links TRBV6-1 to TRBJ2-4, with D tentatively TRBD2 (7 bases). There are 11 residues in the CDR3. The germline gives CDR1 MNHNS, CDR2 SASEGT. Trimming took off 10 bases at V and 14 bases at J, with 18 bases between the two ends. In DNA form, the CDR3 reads TGTGCCACAGGAAATGGGGGGGCTGAGTACTTC. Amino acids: CATGNGGAEYF.

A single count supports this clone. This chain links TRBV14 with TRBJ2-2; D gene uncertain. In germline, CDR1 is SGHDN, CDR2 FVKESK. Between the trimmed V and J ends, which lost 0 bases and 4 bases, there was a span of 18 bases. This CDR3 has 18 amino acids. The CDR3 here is CASSQDHLGWLGTGELFF. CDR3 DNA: TGTGCCAGCAGCCAAGATCACCTCGGGTGGCTGGGCACCGGGGAGCTGTTTTTT. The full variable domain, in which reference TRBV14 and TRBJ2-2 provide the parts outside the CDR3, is EAGVTQFPSHSVIEKGQTVTLRCDPISGHDNLYWYRRVMGKEIKFLLHFVKESKQDESGMPNNRFLAERTGGTYSTLKVQPAELEDSGVYFCASSQDHLGWLGTGELFFGEGSRLTVL.

This CDR3 reads CASSEQYNEQYF. The CDR3 DNA follows: TGTGCCAGCAGTGAACAATACAACGAGCAGTACTTC. This chain uses TRBV6-1 with TRBJ2-7; unclear D gene. CDR1 and CDR2 from the germline V gene are MNHNS and SASEGT. CDR3 size: 12 residues. V lost 2 bases, J lost 5 bases, and 7 bases lay in between.

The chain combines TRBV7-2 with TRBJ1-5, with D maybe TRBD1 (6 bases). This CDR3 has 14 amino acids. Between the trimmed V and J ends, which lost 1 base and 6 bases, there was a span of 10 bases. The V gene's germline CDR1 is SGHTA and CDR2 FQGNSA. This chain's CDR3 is CASSLDGGAQPQHF. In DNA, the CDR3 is TGTGCCAGCAGCTTAGATGGGGGGGCTCAGCCCCAGCATTTT.

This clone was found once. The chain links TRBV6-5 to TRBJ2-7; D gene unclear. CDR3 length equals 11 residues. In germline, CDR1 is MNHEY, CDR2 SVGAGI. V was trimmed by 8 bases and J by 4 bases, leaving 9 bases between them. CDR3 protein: CASGLGYEQYF. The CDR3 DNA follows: TGTGCCAGCGGATTGGGATACGAGCAGTACTTC.